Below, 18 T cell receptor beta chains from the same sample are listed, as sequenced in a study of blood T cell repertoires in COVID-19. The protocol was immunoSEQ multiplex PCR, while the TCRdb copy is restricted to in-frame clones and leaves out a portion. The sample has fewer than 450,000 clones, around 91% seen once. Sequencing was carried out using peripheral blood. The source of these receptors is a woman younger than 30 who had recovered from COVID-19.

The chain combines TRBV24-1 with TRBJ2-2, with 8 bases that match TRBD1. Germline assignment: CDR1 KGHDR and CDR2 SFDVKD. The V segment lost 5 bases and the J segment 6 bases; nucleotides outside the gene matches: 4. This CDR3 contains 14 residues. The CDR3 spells CATSGLQGAGELFF. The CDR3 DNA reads TGTGCCACCAGTGGCTTACAGGGGGCCGGGGAGCTGTTTTTT.

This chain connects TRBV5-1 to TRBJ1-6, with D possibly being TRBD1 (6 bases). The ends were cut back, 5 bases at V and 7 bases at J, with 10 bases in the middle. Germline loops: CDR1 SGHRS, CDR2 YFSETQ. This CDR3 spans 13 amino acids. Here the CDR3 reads CASRPDSNSPLHF. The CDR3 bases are TGCGCCAGCAGACCGGACAGCAATTCACCCCTCCACTTT.

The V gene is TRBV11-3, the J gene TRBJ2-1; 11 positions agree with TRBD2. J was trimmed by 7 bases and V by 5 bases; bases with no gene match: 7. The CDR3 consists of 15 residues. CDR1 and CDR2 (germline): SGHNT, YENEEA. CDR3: CASSPVLAGENEQFF. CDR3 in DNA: TGTGCCAGCAGCCCAGTACTAGCGGGAGAGAATGAGCAGTTCTTC. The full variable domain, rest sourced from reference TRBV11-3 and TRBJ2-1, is EAGVVQSPRYKIIEKKQPVAFWCNPISGHNTLYWYLQNLGQGPELLIRYENEEAVDDSQLPKDRFSAERLKGVDSTLKIQPAELGDSAVYLCASSPVLAGENEQFFGPGTRLTVL.

The CDR3 nucleotides are TGTGCCAGCTCACCTCTTGTGGGGCGCTCTGGAAACACCATATATTTT. Encoded protein: CASSPLVGRSGNTIYF. V is TRBV18 and J is TRBJ1-3, with D tentatively TRBD1 (5 bases). Germline values: CDR1 KGHSH, CDR2 LQKENI. The V and J ends lost 3 bases and 0 bases respectively, with 12 bases between them. The CDR3 length is 16 residues.

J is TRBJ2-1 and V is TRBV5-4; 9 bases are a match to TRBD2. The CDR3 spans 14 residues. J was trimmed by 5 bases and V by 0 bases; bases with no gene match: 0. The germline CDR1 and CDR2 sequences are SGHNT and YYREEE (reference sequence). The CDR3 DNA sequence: TGTGCCAGCAGCTTGGCTAGCGGGAACAATGAGCAGTTCTTC. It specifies CASSLASGNNEQFF.

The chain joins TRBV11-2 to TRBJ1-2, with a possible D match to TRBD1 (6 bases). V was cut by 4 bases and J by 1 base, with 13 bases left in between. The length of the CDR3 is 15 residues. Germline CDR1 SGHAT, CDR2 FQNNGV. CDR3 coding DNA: TGTGCCAGCAGCTCCCTCAGGGGTGGTAACTATGGCTACACCTTC. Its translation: CASSSLRGGNYGYTF.

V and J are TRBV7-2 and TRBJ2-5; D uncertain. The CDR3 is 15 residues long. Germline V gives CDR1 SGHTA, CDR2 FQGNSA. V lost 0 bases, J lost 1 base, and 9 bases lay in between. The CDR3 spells CASSLALNGQETQYF. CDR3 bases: TGTGCCAGCAGCTTAGCTCTGAACGGCCAAGAGACCCAGTACTTC. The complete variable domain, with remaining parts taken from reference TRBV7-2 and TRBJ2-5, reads GAGVSQSPSNKVTEKGKDVELRCDPISGHTALYWYRQSLGQGLEFLIYFQGNSAPDKSGLPSDRFSAERTGGSVSTLTIQRTQQEDSAVYLCASSLALNGQETQYFGPGTRLLVL.

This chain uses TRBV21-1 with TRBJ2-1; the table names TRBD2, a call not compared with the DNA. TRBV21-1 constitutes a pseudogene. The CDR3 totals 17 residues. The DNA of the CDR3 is TGTGCCAGCAGAGGCTGGGAGACTAGCGGTCCTTACAATGAGCAGTTCTTC. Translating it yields CASRGWETSGPYNEQFF.

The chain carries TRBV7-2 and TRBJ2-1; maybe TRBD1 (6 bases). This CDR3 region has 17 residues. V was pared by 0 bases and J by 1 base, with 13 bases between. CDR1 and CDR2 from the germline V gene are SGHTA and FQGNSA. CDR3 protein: CASSLALGGGSYNEQFF. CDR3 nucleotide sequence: TGTGCCAGCAGCTTAGCGCTAGGGGGTGGGTCCTACAATGAGCAGTTCTTC.

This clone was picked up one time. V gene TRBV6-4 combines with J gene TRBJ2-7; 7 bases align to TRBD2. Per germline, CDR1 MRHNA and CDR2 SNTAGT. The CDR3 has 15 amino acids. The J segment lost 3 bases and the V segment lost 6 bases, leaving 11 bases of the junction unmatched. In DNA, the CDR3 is TGTGCCAGCAGCGAGGGGCGGGAGCTCCACTACGAGCAGTACGTC. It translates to CASSEGRELHYEQYV.

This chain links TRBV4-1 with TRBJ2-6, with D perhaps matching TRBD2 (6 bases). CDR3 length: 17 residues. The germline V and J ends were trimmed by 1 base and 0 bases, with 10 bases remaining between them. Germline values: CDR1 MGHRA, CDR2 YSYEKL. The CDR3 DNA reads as TGCGCCAGCAGCCAAGTGGGGGGACGCTCTGGGGCCAACGTCCTGACTTTC. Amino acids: CASSQVGGRSGANVLTF.

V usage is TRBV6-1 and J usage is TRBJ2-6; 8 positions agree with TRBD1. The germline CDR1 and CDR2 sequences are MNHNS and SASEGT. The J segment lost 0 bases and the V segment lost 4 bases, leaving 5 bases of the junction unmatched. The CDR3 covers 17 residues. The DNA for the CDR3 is TGTGCCAGCAGTGGGCGGACAGGGCCCTCTGGGGCCAACGTCCTGACTTTC. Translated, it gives CASSGRTGPSGANVLTF.

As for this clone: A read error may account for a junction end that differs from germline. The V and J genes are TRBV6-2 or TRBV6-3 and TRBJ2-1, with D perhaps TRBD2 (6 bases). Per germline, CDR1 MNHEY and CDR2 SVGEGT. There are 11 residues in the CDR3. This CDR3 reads CASSLGLERFF. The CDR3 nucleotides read TGTGCCAGCAGTTTGGGACTGGAGCGGTTCTTC.

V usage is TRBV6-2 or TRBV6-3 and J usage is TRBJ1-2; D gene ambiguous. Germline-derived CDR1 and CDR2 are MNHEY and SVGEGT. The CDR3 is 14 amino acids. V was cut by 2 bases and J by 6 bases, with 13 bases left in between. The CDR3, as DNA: TGTGCCAGCAGTTACCTCCCGGGAGAGAATGGCTACACCTTC. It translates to CASSYLPGENGYTF.

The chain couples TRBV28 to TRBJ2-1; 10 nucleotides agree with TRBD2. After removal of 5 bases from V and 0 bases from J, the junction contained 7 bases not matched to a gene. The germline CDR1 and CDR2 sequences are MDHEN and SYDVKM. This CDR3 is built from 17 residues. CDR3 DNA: TGTGCCAGCAGTCCTCGACTAGCGGGTGCCTCCTACAATGAGCAGTTCTTC. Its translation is CASSPRLAGASYNEQFF.

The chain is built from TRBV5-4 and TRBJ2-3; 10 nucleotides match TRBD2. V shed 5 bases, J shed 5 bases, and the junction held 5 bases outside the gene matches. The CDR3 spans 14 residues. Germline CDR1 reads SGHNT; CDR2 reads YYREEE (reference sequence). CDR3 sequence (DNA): TGTGCCAGCAGTCAAGCGGGGGGGGTAGATACGCAGTATTTT. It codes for CASSQAGGVDTQYF.

DNA of the CDR3: TGTGCCAGCAGCTTACAACAGGGGGGGGAGACCCAGTACTTC. Protein: CASSLQQGGETQYF. The chain carries TRBV5-5 and TRBJ2-5, with TRBD1 as a possible D gene (8 bases). The CDR3 consists of 14 residues. Germline CDR1 reads SGHKS; CDR2 reads YYEKEE (reference sequence). Trimming removed 2 bases from V and 5 bases from J, with 13 bases in between.

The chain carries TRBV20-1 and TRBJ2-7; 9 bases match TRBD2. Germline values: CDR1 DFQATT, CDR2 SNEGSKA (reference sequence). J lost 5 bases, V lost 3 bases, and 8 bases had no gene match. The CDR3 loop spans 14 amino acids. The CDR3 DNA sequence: TGCAGTGCTAGTGAGAGCGGGAGGCGCGACGAGCAGTACGTC. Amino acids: CSASESGRRDEQYV.